This T cell receptor (beta chain) derives from a study of CD8 T cells in ankylosing spondylitis. Losses at the gene ends were 5 bases for V and 4 bases for J; bases not matched to a gene: 10. The germline CDR1 and CDR2 sequences are MNHEY and SMNVEV (reference sequence). The CDR3 runs 15 residues. This clonotype has a count of ten or more. What it recognizes is unknown. TCRdb redid the calling of the 5' RACE reads with MiXCR, one entry per CDR3 protein. This table has some 130,000 distinct CDR3 sequences, about 6.7% appearing once. Study-wide results and limits: Reports say disease-linked clones showed up significantly more in matched ankylosing spondylitis synovial fluid. Certain motif variants had earlier appeared in reactive arthritis synovial fluid and blood.

The clonotype comes from a female donor with ankylosing spondylitis or in good health (not recorded which). Sequencing used blood, either unsorted or a sorted T cell fraction (not recorded which). This chain uses TRBV27 with TRBJ1-2; 7 bases are a match to TRBD1. The CDR3, as DNA: TGTGCCAGCAGTCCAGCTACAGGGGTCATCTATGGCTACACCTTC. Its protein product is CASSPATGVIYGYTF.